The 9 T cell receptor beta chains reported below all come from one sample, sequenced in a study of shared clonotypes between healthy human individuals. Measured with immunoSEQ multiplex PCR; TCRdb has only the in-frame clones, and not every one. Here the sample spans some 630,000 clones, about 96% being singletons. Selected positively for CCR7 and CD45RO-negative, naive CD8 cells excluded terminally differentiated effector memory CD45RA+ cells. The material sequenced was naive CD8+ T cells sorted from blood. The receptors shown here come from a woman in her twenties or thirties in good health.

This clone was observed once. The CDR3 loop is CASSYGGNEQFF. CDR3 DNA sequence: TGTGCCAGCAGTTACGGGGGCAATGAGCAGTTCTTC. The chain couples TRBV28 to TRBJ2-1, with D possibly matching TRBD2 (6 bases). From germline, CDR1 is MDHEN and CDR2 SYDVKM. CDR3 size: 12 residues. V was shortened by 4 bases and J by 6 bases, with 7 bases between the two germline ends.

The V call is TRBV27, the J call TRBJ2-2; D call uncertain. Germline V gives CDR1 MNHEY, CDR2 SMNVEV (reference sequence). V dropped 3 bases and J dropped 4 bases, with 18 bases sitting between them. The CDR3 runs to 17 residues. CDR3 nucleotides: TGTGCCAGCAGTTTCCAAGTTGGACCCCGGACCACCGGGGAGCTGTTTTTT. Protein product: CASSFQVGPRTTGELFF.

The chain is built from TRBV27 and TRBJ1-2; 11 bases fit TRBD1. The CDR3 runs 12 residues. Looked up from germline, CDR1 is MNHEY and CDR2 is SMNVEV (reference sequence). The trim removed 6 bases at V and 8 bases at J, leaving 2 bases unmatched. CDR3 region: CASSRTGGGYTF. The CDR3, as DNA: TGTGCCAGCAGCCGGACAGGGGGCGGCTACACCTTC.

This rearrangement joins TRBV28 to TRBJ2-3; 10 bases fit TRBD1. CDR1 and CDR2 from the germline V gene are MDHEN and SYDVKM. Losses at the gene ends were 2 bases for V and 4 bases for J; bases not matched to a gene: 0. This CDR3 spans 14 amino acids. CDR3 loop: CASSLDRGPDTQYF. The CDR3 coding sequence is TGTGCCAGCAGTTTAGACAGGGGGCCAGATACGCAGTATTTT.

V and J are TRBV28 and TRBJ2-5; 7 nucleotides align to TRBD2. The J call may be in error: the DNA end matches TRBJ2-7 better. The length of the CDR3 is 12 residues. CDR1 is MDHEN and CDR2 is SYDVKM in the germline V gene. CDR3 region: CASSLRGGEQYF. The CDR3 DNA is TGTGCCAGCAGTTTACGCGGGGGCGAGCAGTACTTC.

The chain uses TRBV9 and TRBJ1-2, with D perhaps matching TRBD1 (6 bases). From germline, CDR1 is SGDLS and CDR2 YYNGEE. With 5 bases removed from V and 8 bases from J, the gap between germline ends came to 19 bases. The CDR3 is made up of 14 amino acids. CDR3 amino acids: CASRPTSEGDGYTF. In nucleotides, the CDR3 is TGTGCCAGCAGACCTACGTCGGAGGGGGACGGCTACACCTTC.

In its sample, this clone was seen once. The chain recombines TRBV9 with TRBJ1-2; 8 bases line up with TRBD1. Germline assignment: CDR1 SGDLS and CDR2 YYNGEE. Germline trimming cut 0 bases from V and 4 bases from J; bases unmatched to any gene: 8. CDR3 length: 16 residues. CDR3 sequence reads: CASSVEGTGDTYGYTF. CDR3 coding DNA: TGTGCCAGCAGCGTAGAAGGGACAGGAGATACCTATGGCTACACCTTC.

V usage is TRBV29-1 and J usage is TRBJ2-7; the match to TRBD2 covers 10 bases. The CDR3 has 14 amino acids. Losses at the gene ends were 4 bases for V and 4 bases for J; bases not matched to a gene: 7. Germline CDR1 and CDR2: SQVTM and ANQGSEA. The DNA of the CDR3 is TGCAGCGTTGTCTCTAGCGGGAGTGGTTACGAGCAGTACTTC. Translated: CSVVSSGSGYEQYF.

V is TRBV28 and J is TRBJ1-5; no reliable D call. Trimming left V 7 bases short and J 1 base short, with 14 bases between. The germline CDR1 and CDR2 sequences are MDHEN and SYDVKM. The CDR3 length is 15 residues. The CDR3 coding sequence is TGTGCCAGCACCCCTGCCGGCGAGAGCAATCAGCCCCAGCATTTT. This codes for CASTPAGESNQPQHF.